Reported below is one T cell receptor (beta chain). Antigen specificity is unknown. The sample comes from a study of CXCR3-negative and CXCR3-positive naive CD8 T cells. Study at large: The libraries together contributed about 130 million TRB reads, each supplying about 1.5 +/- 0.3 million.

In germline, CDR1 is LNHNV, CDR2 YYDKDF (reference sequence). The length of the CDR3 is 16 residues. The TRB libraries of cDNA were built by UMI-labeled 5' RACE. TCRdb derives one entry per CDR3 protein from the 5' RACE reads, leaving out DNA. The sample is made up of under 70,000 distinct CDR3 sequences, and the top ten hold about 20% of it. Study-level findings and limits: Memory cells diverged, while naive CXCR3-positive and CXCR3-negative cells had similar TRBV-TRBJ usage. For memory CD8+ cells diversity was much lower, but both naive subsets had comparably high diversity.

The source of this sequence is a human donor in good health. Some clones in this sample may be carry-over from other donors' samples. The material sequenced was memory CD8+ T cells from blood. V is TRBV15 and J is TRBJ2-3; TCRdb's D gene call, TRBD2, goes unchecked for lack of DNA. CDR3 protein: CATSREAGYSTDTQYF.